This T cell receptor beta chain was identified during a study of cytomegalovirus exposure and HLA in healthy donors. The study's findings and limits: Association of 17,000 or so TCR beta sequences with HLA alleles was found at 0.05 false discovery rate in a later analysis.

Worth noting for this clone: Its matching antigen is unknown.

PCR was performed using 60 Vbeta and 13 Jbeta primers. Repertoires were generated with immunoSEQ multiplex PCR, while TCRdb's copy carries only in-frame clones and drops some. The sample yields some 200,000 clones, about 80% seen once. The CDR3 consists of 12 residues. Trimming left V 4 bases short and J 6 bases short, with 9 bases between. Germline loops: CDR1 SEHNR, CDR2 FQNEAQ (reference sequence). The V call is TRBV7-9, the J call TRBJ1-1, with D possibly matching TRBD1 (5 bases). The sequencing sample was made of PBMCs. This TCR derives from a boy aged 5-17 years in good health and CMV-seronegative. The CDR3 protein is CASSWIRAEAFF. The CDR3 DNA sequence: TGTGCCAGCAGCTGGATCAGGGCTGAAGCTTTCTTT.